The 21 T cell receptor beta chains below come from one sample, sequenced in a study of T cell responses to AZD1222 COVID-19 vaccine. Some clones are missing from TCRdb's copy, which holds only in-frame ones; the method was immunoSEQ multiplex PCR. Of around 150,000 clones listed, 91% are singletons. The sequenced sample was peripheral blood, obtained on day 0 of AZD1222 vaccination. These receptors came from an adult in good health.

V usage is TRBV6-5 and J usage is TRBJ2-1; 9 bases fit TRBD2. The germline V gene has CDR1 MNHEY and CDR2 SVGAGI. This CDR3 comprises 15 residues. The junction had 10 bases not matched to a gene; V was cut back by 6 bases and J by 7 bases. The CDR3: CASRLLAGVGNEQFF. CDR3 DNA sequence: TGTGCCAGCAGACTGTTAGCGGGAGTGGGGAATGAGCAGTTCTTC.

V usage is TRBV9 and J usage is TRBJ2-7; 9 nucleotides align to TRBD1. Germline CDR1 is SGDLS and CDR2 is YYNGEE. J lost 5 bases, V lost 4 bases, and 13 bases had no gene match. The CDR3 is made up of 16 amino acids. CDR3 sequence: CASSQVPGTGSHEQYF. The DNA of the CDR3 is TGTGCCAGCAGCCAAGTTCCCGGGACAGGGTCCCACGAGCAGTACTTC.

V and J are TRBV5-4 and TRBJ2-7, with D maybe TRBD1 (5 bases). Trimming took off 1 base at V and 0 bases at J, with 8 bases between the two ends. The CDR3 totals 14 residues. CDR1 and CDR2 from the germline V gene are SGHNT and YYREEE (reference sequence). The CDR3 sequence: CASSLTGASYEQYF. Written as DNA, the CDR3 is TGTGCCAGCAGCTTGACAGGAGCCTCCTACGAGCAGTACTTC.

V usage is TRBV7-9 and J usage is TRBJ2-7; 8 bases fit TRBD2. Germline V gives CDR1 SEHNR, CDR2 FQNEAQ (reference sequence). The V and J ends lost 5 bases and 0 bases, in that order; junction bases with no gene match: 6. The CDR3 consists of 15 residues. CDR3 in amino acids: CASSLLAVGSYEQYF. DNA for the CDR3: TGTGCCAGCAGCCTACTAGCGGTCGGCTCCTACGAGCAGTACTTC.

The rearrangement uses TRBV7-9 and TRBJ2-3; a possible D gene is TRBD1 (6 bases). V dropped 1 base and J dropped 4 bases, with 9 bases sitting between them. The CDR3 extends over 14 amino acids. CDR1 and CDR2 (germline): SEHNR, FQNEAQ (reference sequence). The DNA for the CDR3 is TGTGCCAGCAGCTTAGATGCAGGGGCAGATACGCAGTATTTT. Translated: CASSLDAGADTQYF.

The chain carries TRBV7-2 and TRBJ2-1, with D unclear. The CDR3 is made up of 16 amino acids. Trimming removed 1 base from V and 2 bases from J, with 12 bases in between. Germline-derived CDR1 and CDR2 are SGHTA and FQGNSA. CDR3 sequence reads: CASSLGLVHPYNEQFF. The CDR3 region has the DNA TGTGCCAGCAGCTTAGGTCTGGTACATCCCTACAATGAGCAGTTCTTC.

V and J are TRBV6-5 and TRBJ2-6; D is unclear. The CDR3 is made up of 15 amino acids. Germline lookup yields CDR1 MNHEY and CDR2 SVGAGI. Trimming removed 2 bases from V and 2 bases from J, with 7 bases in between. In DNA, the CDR3 is TGTGCCAGCAGTTACGGGCTCCCTGGGGCCAACGTCCTGACTTTC. Its protein product is CASSYGLPGANVLTF.

V usage is TRBV29-1 and J usage is TRBJ2-2; 7 bases are shared with TRBD1. After removal of 7 bases from V and 1 base from J, the junction contained 3 bases not matched to a gene. The CDR3 sequence is 13 residues long. Germline CDR1 and CDR2: SQVTM and ANQGSEA. The CDR3 here is CSAWTGNTGELFF. CDR3 DNA: TGCAGCGCATGGACAGGGAACACCGGGGAGCTGTTTTTT.

The V and J genes are TRBV5-1 and TRBJ2-1; no clear D gene. The germline V and J ends were trimmed by 4 bases and 1 base, with 24 bases remaining between them. There are 19 residues in the CDR3. The germline V gene has CDR1 SGHRS and CDR2 YFSETQ. Here the CDR3 DNA reads TGCGCCAGCAGCCAACAACCGACAAACCCCCTCCGTTCCTACAATGAGCAGTTCTTC. Encoded protein: CASSQQPTNPLRSYNEQFF.

The chain recombines TRBV5-1 with TRBJ1-2; 8 bases agree with TRBD1. CDR1 is SGHRS, CDR2 YFSETQ, per germline. The junction had 10 bases not matched to a gene; V was cut back by 4 bases and J by 8 bases. The CDR3 has 14 residues. Here the CDR3 DNA reads TGCGCCAGCAGCCTCCCCGGACAGGGTGGCGGCTACACCTTC. This sequence encodes CASSLPGQGGGYTF.

V usage is TRBV6-1 and J usage is TRBJ1-2, with 7 bases fitting TRBD1. Losses at the gene ends were 7 bases for V and 1 base for J; bases not matched to a gene: 6. CDR1 and CDR2 (germline): MNHNS, SASEGT. The CDR3 spans 14 residues. The CDR3 loop is CASTKGDSNYGYTF. The CDR3 region has the DNA TGTGCCAGCACCAAGGGGGACAGTAACTATGGCTACACCTTC.

This clone was seen just once. The chain has TRBV15 and TRBJ1-4; TRBD1 might be the D (5 bases). Trimming took 3 bases from V and 0 from J, leaving 11 bases between them. This CDR3 contains 16 residues. From germline, CDR1 is LNHNV and CDR2 YYDKDF (reference sequence). The chain's CDR3 is CATSRNTGATNEKLFF. Written as DNA, the CDR3 is TGTGCCACCAGCAGGAACACAGGTGCAACTAATGAAAAACTGTTTTTT.

The chain combines TRBV6-5 with TRBJ1-1; the D gene is possibly TRBD1 (5 bases). Between the trimmed V and J ends, which lost 2 bases and 3 bases, there was a span of 16 bases. The germline CDR1 and CDR2 sequences are MNHEY and SVGAGI. The CDR3 runs to 16 residues. The CDR3 coding sequence is TGTGCCAGCAGTTACACCATTGGGGCGGGAGACACTGAAGCTTTCTTT. This codes for CASSYTIGAGDTEAFF.

The chain carries TRBV28 and TRBJ1-1, with D perhaps TRBD1 (5 bases). The CDR3 has 16 amino acids. Germline CDR1 MDHEN, CDR2 SYDVKM. V dropped 6 bases and J dropped 0 bases, with 17 bases sitting between them. CDR3 coding DNA: TGTGCCAGCAGCCCGGGGGTAATGGGGATGAACACTGAAGCTTTCTTT. Translated: CASSPGVMGMNTEAFF. The full variable domain, completed using reference TRBV28 and TRBJ1-1, is DVKVTQSSRYLVKRTGEKVFLECVQDMDHENMFWYRQDPGLGLRLIYFSYDVKMKEKGDIPEGYSVSREKKERFSLILESASTNQTSMYLCASSPGVMGMNTEAFFGQGTRLTVV.

This sequence joins TRBV7-9 and TRBJ2-2; 10 bases agree with TRBD2. CDR1 SEHNR and CDR2 FQNEAQ come from the germline V gene (reference sequence). Losses at the gene ends were 7 bases for V and 0 bases for J; bases not matched to a gene: 8. The CDR3 extends over 17 amino acids. In DNA form, the CDR3 reads TGTGCCAGCAACCTCCTAGCGGGAGTCCCGAACACCGGGGAGCTGTTTTTT. Translated: CASNLLAGVPNTGELFF.

The chain joins TRBV28 to TRBJ2-7; TRBD1 matches 7 bases. CDR1 and CDR2 from the germline V gene are MDHEN and SYDVKM. This CDR3 has 15 residues. V lost 4 bases to trimming and J lost 7 bases; unmatched junction nucleotides: 13. The CDR3 nucleotides are TGTGCCAGCAGTTCTACCGAGGGGGCTCTATCTGAGCAGTACTTC. This encodes CASSSTEGALSEQYF.

With regard to this clone: Distinct nucleotide sequences in the sample also encode this CDR3. The chain uses TRBV19 and TRBJ2-1; D may be TRBD2 (5 bases). There are 15 residues in the CDR3. CDR1 is LNHDA, CDR2 SQIVND, per germline (reference sequence). The ends were cut back, 3 bases at V and 2 bases at J, with 11 bases in the middle. The CDR3 DNA reads as TGTGCCAGTAGTATCGTTGCGGGTGCCTACAATGAGCAGTTCTTC. Translated: CASSIVAGAYNEQFF.

V is TRBV7-8 and J is TRBJ1-6; perhaps TRBD1 as D (5 bases). Germline loops: CDR1 SGHVS, CDR2 FQNEAQ. The CDR3 loop spans 18 amino acids. The V end was cut by 1 base, the J end by 10 bases, with 23 bases between. This CDR3 reads CASSLVPRPGPAESPLHF. CDR3 DNA: TGTGCCAGCAGCTTAGTACCACGGCCGGGACCGGCTGAATCACCCCTCCACTTT.

The CDR3 DNA reads as TGTGCCAGCAAGATGGGAGTCTATCAGCCCCAGCATTTT. Translating gives CASKMGVYQPQHF. The chain carries TRBV28 and TRBJ1-5; no firm D call. Germline CDR1 MDHEN, CDR2 SYDVKM. V was pared by 7 bases and J by 5 bases, with 12 bases between. The CDR3 has 13 residues.

The CDR3 nucleotides read TGTGCCACCGCATCTTTGGGCACTGAAGCTTTCTTT. It translates to CATASLGTEAFF. The chain links TRBV19 to TRBJ1-1; unclear D gene. V was cut by 10 bases and J by 4 bases, with 13 bases left in between. CDR1 LNHDA and CDR2 SQIVND come from the germline V gene (reference sequence). CDR3 size: 12 residues.

This clone is a singleton in its sample. The chain employs TRBV7-3 and TRBJ2-1; unclear D gene. This CDR3 is 16 amino acids long. The V gene's germline CDR1 is SGHTA and CDR2 FQGTGA. V lost 5 bases to trimming and J lost 4 bases, with 18 bases between them. The CDR3 loop is CASSLNTALGYNEQFF. In DNA, the CDR3 is TGTGCCAGCAGCCTAAACACCGCTTTAGGGTACAATGAGCAGTTCTTC.